This T cell receptor (beta chain) derives from a study of T cells after yellow fever vaccination (dated by TCRdb to 2018 to 2020). Study-level background: The SMART-Seq v4 Ultra Low Input RNA kit was used to prepare libraries from fractions with low cell numbers. To follow T-cell clones before and after both primary and booster YFV17D yellow fever vaccination, bulk TCR alpha and beta repertoires underwent longitudinal sequencing. Two healthy male donors, one aged 18 to 29 and one aged 30 to 40 years, made up the cohort. Blood was drawn at multiple timepoints before and after primary and secondary immunization, with bulk PBMC replicates and cell subsets isolated. Study-level results and caveats: Computational filtering was required because FACS-sorted repertoires could contain abundant contaminating clonotypes from the bulk population. After the booster, most of the clones that had expanded following primary vaccination were detected again (approximately 96% of CD4 and more than 85% of CD8), which suggests that memory was broadly maintained. Only a couple of donors were included in the study, so the extent to which the findings can be generalized is limited. Compared with the primary T-cell response, the secondary T-cell response was weaker but faster, peaking on day 5 rather than day 15. A small fraction of clonotypes showed up in both the CD4 and CD8 compartments, probably as a result of convergent recombination.

Trimming takes 5 bases off V and 0 bases off J; junction bases not matched to a gene: 9. Taken from the germline V gene, the CDR1 and CDR2 loops are SGHRS and YFSETQ. From cysteine to phenylalanine, the CDR3 is 17 amino acids long. Of all the DNA, just the CDR3 is kept, 51 bases in frame from base 1. Synthesis of TCR cDNA relied on 5'RACE template switching, a step that introduced a universal primer site along with unique molecular identifiers. Priming of cDNA synthesis was performed from both the TCR alpha and TCR beta constant segments. Library amplification used two PCR steps, and the second PCR step added sample barcodes and sequencing adapters. Sequencing of libraries was performed on Illumina HiSeq 2500 (2x100 bp) or NovaSeq (2x150 bp). For the original study's pipeline: Demultiplexing of reads and collapsing into UMI consensus sequences were performed with MIGEC, and V(D)J alignment was carried out with MiXCR. Using edgeR on replicate PBMC samples, clonotypes were called vaccine-responding if FDR was below 0.01 and the log2 fold change was above 5 up to day 15. Each bulk clonotype was labeled CD4 or CD8 based on which sequenced repertoire, CD4 or CD8, contained the clonotype at higher abundance. The public reads were quality trimmed at Q25 with fastp and then assembled into clones with MiXCR by TCRdb, keeping productive beta chains. Rows with one shared CDR3 protein collapse into an entry with the most common genes and DNA. The V and J calls here are based on TCRdb, not the publication. The sample includes hundreds of thousands of distinct CDR3 sequences, with around 6.5% observed a single time. Roughly 15% of the sample lies in the top ten.

This clonotype was found many times. Its antigen has not been determined. The record has no base qualities; no much larger clone is one base away. This specimen's treatment or condition label, interpreted: live attenuated yellow fever vaccine strain. At each blood-draw timepoint, two biological replicates of bulk PBMCs were obtained. A standard Ficoll-Paque protocol was used to isolate PBMCs from peripheral blood. RNA was extracted with TriZol from bulk PBMCs, CD4 and CD8 fractions, and dextramer-positive and dextramer-negative fractions. The receptor was derived from a man in his thirties or forties who received the YFV17D yellow fever vaccine. Sequencing was performed on PBMCs, taken 5 days after the yellow fever booster vaccination. The chain joins TRBV5-1 to TRBJ2-2; TRBD2 agrees with 8 junctional bases. The CDR3 loop reads CASRFPAGLANTGELFF. The DNA sequence is as follows: TGCGCCAGCAGGTTTCCGGCGGGACTAGCGAACACCGGGGAGCTGTTTTTT.